This T cell receptor beta chain was identified during a study of CD8 T cells in ankylosing spondylitis. The study's findings and limits: The study identified a TCR beta motif of several highly homologous variants that appeared characteristic of ankylosing spondylitis blood. Within matched ankylosing spondylitis synovial fluid, disease-linked clones were reportedly significantly enriched. Relatively rare in peripheral blood, disease-linked clones were also CD8+. There were earlier reports of some motif variants in reactive arthritis synovial fluid and blood.

Making the TCR beta libraries involved quantitative 5'-RACE with molecular barcodes. TCRdb reprocessed the 5' RACE reads with MiXCR, giving one entry per CDR3 protein. The profile shows around 490,000 distinct CDR3 sequences, less than 6% of them singletons. This CDR3 has 14 residues. Trimming cost V 6 bases and J 0 bases, with 15 bases left between them. CDR1 is SQVTM, CDR2 ANQGSEA, per germline. This clonotype was counted at least ten times. Its antigen is undetermined. Material for sequencing was blood, either unsorted or a sorted T cell fraction (not recorded which). The receptor was isolated from a male donor with ankylosing spondylitis. This sequence joins TRBV29-1 and TRBJ2-7; a possible D gene is TRBD1 (5 bases). In nucleotides, the CDR3 is TGCAGCGTCCGGACACTCCTAAGCTCCTACGAGCAGTACTTC. Encoded protein: CSVRTLLSSYEQYF.